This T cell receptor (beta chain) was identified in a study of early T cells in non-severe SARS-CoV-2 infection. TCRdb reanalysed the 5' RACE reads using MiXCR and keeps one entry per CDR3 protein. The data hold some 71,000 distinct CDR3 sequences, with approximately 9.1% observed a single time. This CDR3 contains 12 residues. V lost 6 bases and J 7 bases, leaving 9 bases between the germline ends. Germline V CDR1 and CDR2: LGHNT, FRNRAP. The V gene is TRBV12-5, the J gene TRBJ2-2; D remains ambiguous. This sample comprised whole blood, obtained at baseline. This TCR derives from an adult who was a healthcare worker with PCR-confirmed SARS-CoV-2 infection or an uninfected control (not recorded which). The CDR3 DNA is TGTGCTAGTGGCAACCTCCTCGGGGAGCTGTTTTTT. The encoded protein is CASGNLLGELFF. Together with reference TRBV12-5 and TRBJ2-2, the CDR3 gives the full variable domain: DARVTQTPRHKVTEMGQEVTMRCQPILGHNTVFWYRQTMMQGLELLAYFRNRAPLDDSGMPKDRFSAEMPDATLATLKIQPSEPRDSAVYFCASGNLLGELFFGEGSRLTVL.